This TCR beta chain was recorded in a study of regulatory T cells in long-lasting Graves disease. Across the whole study: Graves' patients, newly diagnosed, had taken antithyroid drugs under 3 months.

Time point reported: newly diagnosed GD, antithyroid drugs for less than 3 months. RNA from PBMCs was the source of the TCR library. Each of the patients was recruited from an endocrinology department situated in Xi'an, China. iRepertoire HTBI primers and Arm-PCR of CDR3 regions built TCR beta libraries. In TCRdb, the multiplex PCR reads were re-called with MiXCR into one record per CDR3 protein. The sample has about 320,000 distinct CDR3 sequences, 18% seen once. Study-wide points: Persistent-disease Graves' patients showed less TCR diversity than new cases.

In the case of this clonotype: Its antigen is as yet unknown.

The receptor's source is a female donor with Graves disease. Sequences were derived from peripheral blood mononuclear cells (PBMCs), sampled at new diagnosis, from a patient treated with antithyroid drugs.

This chain's CDR3 is CASRRRTGDGYTF. The CDR3 region has the DNA TGTGCCAGCAGACGGCGGACAGGGGATGGCTACACCTTC. The chain uses TRBV6-1 and TRBJ1-2; 9 bases line up with TRBD1. Germline values: CDR1 MNHNS, CDR2 SASEGT. Trimming at V came to 6 bases and at J to 6 bases, leaving 5 bases not matched to a gene. The CDR3 totals 13 residues.